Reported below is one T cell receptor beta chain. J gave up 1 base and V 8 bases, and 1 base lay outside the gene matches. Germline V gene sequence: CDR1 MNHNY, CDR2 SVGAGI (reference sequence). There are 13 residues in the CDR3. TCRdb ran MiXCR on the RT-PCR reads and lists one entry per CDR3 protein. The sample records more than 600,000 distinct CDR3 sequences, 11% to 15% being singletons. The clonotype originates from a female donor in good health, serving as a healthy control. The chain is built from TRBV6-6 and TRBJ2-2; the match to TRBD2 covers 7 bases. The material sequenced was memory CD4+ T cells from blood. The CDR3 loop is CASGEGNTGELFF. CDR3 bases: TGTGCCAGCGGGGAGGGGAACACCGGGGAGCTGTTTTTT.